The clone carrying this TCR beta chain was seen more than once but under ten times. Obtained from alopecia areata patients were lesional scalp punch biopsies along with peripheral blood. The sample comes from a study of CD8+ T cells in alopecia areata. Sequencing templates came from extracted RNA that was reverse transcribed into cDNA. The method was immunoSEQ multiplex PCR; TCRdb's version includes in-frame clones alone and lacks a portion of them. The sample records around 120,000 clones, around 50% being singletons. Sequenced input: NKG2D-low CD8+ T cells sorted from blood. The TCR was taken from a human donor with alopecia areata.

The CDR3 bases are TGTGCCAGCGGGGCCGCTAGCACAGATACGCAGTATTTT. The encoded protein is CASGAASTDTQYF. The chain links TRBV2 to TRBJ2-3; a possible D gene is TRBD1 (5 bases). Trimming cost V 8 bases and J 0 bases, with 9 bases left between them. The CDR3 runs 13 residues. Germline loops: CDR1 SNHLY, CDR2 FYNNEI.